This T cell receptor (beta chain) appears in the sequencing data of a study of molecular identifiers for immune sequencing clone quantification. Trimming removed 0 bases from V and 4 bases from J, with 12 bases in between. This CDR3 is 16 amino acids long. Germline CDR1 is LNHNV and CDR2 is YYDKDF (reference sequence). TCRdb used MiXCR to reprocess the PCR reads, holding one entry per CDR3 protein. The sample consists of just under 650,000 distinct CDR3 sequences, 20% of them appearing once. This clonotype was seen at least ten times. V is TRBV15 and J is TRBJ2-2; tentatively, D is TRBD2 (7 bases). What was sequenced was naive CD8+ T cells from blood, with Jurkat cell RNA spiked in. Subset defined: FACS-sorted CD8+CD4-CCR7+CD45RA+ naive T cells. This sequence originates from a human donor in good health. Some libraries in this study had Jurkat cell RNA spiked in. The CDR3 loop is CATSREGGLGTGELFF. The CDR3 DNA follows: TGTGCCACCAGCAGAGAGGGGGGGCTTGGCACCGGGGAGCTGTTTTTT.